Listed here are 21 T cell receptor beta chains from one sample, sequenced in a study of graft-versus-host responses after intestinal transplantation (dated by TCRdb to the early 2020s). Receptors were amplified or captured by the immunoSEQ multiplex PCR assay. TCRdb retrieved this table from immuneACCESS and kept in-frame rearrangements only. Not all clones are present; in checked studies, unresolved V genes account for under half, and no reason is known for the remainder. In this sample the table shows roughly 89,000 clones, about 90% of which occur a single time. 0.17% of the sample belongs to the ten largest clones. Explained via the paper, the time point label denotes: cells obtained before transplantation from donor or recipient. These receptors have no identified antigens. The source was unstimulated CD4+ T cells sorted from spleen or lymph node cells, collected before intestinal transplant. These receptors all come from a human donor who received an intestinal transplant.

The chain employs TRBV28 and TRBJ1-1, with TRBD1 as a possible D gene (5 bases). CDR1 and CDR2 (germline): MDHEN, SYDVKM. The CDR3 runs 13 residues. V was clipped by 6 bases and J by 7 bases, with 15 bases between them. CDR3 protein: CASSKTVLVEAFF. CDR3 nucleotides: TGTGCCAGCAGCAAGACAGTCCTTGTTGAAGCTTTCTTT.

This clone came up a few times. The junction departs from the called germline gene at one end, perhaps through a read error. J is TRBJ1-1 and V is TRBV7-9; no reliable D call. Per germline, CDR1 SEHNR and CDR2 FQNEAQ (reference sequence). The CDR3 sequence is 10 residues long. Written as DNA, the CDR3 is TGTGCCAGCAGCTCTATAGATCGGGTCTTT. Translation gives CASSSIDRVF.

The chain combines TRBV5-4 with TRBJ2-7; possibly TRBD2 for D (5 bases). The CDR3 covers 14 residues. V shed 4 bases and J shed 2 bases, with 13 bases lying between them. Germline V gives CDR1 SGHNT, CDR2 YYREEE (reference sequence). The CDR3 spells CASSRDTRTYEQYF. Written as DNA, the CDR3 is TGTGCCAGCAGCCGGGATACTAGGACCTACGAGCAGTACTTC.

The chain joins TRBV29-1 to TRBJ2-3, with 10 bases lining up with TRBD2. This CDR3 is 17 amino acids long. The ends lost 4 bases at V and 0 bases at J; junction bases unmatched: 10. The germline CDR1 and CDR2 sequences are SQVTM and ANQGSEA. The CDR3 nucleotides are TGCAGCGTTGGTCGGCTAGCGGGGGTCTCTAGCACAGATACGCAGTATTTT. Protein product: CSVGRLAGVSSTDTQYF.

The CDR3 reads CASSGGQGKVQPQHF. DNA of the CDR3: TGTGCCAGCAGTGGGGGACAGGGGAAGGTTCAGCCCCAGCATTTT. The chain links TRBV28 to TRBJ1-5, with TRBD1 matching over 10 bases. This CDR3 has 15 residues. V lost 5 bases to trimming and J lost 6 bases; unmatched junction nucleotides: 7. CDR1 and CDR2 (germline): MDHEN, SYDVKM.

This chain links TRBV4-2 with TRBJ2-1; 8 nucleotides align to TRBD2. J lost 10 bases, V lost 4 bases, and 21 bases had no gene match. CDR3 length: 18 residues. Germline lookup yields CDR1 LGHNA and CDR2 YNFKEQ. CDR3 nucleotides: TGTGCCAGCAGCCCGACGGGTACGGGGGGGCTATACTTTACGGAGCAGTTCTTC. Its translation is CASSPTGTGGLYFTEQFF.

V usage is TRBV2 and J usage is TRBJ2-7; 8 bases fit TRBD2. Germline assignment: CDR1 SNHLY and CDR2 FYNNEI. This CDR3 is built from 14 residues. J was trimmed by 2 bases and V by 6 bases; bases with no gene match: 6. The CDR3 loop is CASSLDGGAYEQYF. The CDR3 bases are TGTGCCAGCAGCTTAGACGGGGGGGCCTACGAGCAGTACTTC.

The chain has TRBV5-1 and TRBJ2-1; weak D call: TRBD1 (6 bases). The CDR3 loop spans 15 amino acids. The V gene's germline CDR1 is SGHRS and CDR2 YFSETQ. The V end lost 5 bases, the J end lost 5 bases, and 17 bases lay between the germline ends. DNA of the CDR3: TGCGCCAGCAGTTCTAACAGGGTCCCCCACAATGAGCAGTTCTTC. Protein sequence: CASSSNRVPHNEQFF. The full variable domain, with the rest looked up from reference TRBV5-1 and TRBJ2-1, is KAGVTQTPRYLIKTRGQQVTLSCSPISGHRSVSWYQQTPGQGLQFLFEYFSETQRNKGNFPGRFSGRQFSNSRSEMNVSTLELGDSALYLCASSSNRVPHNEQFFGPGTRLTVL.

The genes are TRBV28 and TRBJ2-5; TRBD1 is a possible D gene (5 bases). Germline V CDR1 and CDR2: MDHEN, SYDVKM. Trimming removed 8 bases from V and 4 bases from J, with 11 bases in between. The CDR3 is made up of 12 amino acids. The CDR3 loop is CASGRGRETQYF. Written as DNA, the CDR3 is TGTGCCAGCGGAAGGGGTAGAGAGACCCAGTACTTC.

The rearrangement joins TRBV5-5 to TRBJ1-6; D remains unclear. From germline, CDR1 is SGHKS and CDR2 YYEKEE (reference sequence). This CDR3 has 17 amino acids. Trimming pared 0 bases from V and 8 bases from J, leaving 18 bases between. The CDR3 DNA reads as TGTGCCAGCAGCTTGGCCACATCGGGAGGGTCCGATTCACCCCTCCACTTT. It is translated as CASSLATSGGSDSPLHF.

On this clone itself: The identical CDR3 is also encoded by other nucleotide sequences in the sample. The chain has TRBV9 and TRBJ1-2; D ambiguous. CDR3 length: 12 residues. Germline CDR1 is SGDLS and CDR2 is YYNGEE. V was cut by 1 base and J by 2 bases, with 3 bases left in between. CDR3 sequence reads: CASSVTNYGYTF. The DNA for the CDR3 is TGTGCCAGCAGCGTAACAAACTATGGCTACACCTTC.

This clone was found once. The CDR3 loop is CASRGNRGNNSPLHF. The CDR3 bases are TGTGCCAGCAGAGGAAACAGGGGAAATAATTCACCCCTCCACTTT. The V and J genes are TRBV25-1 and TRBJ1-6, with 7 bases fitting TRBD1. The CDR3 totals 15 residues. Germline CDR1 MGHDK, CDR2 SYGVNS. The V gene end was trimmed by 6 bases and the J gene end by 5 bases; junction bases not matched to a gene: 7.

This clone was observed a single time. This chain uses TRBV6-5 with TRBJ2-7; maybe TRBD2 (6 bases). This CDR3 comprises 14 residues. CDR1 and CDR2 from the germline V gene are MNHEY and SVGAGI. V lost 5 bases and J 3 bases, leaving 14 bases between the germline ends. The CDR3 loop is CASSAYGGDYEQYF. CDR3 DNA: TGTGCCAGCAGTGCGTATGGCGGGGACTACGAGCAGTACTTC.

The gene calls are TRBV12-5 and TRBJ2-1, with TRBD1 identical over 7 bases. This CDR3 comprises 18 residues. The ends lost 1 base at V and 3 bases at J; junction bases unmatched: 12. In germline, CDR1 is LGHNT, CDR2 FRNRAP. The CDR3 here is CASGLAIPAGGFYNEQFF. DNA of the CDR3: TGTGCTAGTGGTTTGGCGATCCCGGCAGGGGGATTCTACAATGAGCAGTTCTTC.

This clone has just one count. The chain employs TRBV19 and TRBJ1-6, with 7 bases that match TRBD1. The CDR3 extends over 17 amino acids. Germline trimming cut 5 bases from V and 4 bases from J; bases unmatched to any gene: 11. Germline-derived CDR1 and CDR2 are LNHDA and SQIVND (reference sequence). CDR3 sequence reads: CASSGNRDSPYNSPLHF. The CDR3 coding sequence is TGTGCCAGTAGTGGAAACCGGGACAGTCCTTATAATTCACCCCTCCACTTT.

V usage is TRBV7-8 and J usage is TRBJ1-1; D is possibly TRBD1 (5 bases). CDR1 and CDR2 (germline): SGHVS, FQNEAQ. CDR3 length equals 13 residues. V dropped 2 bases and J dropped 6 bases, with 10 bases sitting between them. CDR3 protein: CASSLTTEPEAFF. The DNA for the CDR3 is TGTGCCAGCAGCTTAACGACAGAGCCTGAAGCTTTCTTT.

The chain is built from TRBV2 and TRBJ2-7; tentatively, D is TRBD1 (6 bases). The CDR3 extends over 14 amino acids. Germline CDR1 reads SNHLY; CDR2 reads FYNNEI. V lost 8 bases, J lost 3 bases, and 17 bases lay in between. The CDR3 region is CASHARGSFYEQYF. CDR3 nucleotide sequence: TGTGCCAGCCACGCCAGGGGCAGTTTCTACGAGCAGTACTTC.

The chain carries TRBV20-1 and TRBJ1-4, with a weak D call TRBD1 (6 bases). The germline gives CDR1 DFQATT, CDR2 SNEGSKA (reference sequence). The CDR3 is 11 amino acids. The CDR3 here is CRGGHDEKLFF. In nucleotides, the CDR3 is TGCAGGGGGGGGCATGACGAAAAACTGTTTTTT.

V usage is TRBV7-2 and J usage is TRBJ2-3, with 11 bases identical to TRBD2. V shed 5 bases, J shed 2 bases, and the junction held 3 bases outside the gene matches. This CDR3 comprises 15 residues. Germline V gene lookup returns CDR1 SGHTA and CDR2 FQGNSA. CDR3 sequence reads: CASSPLAGDTDTQYF. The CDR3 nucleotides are TGTGCCAGCAGCCCACTAGCGGGGGACACAGATACGCAGTATTTT.

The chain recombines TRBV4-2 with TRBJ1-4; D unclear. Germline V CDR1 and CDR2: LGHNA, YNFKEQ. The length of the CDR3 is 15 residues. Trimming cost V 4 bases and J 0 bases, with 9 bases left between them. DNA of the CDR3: TGTGCCAGCAGCCCCTCCTTTGCAACTAATGAAAAACTGTTTTTT. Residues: CASSPSFATNEKLFF.

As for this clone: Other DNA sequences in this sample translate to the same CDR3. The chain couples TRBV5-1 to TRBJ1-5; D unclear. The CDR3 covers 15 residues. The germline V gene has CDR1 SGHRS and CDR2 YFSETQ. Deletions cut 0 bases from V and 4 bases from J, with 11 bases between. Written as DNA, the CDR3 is TGCGCCAGCAGCTTGGACCCTTCGGGTAATCAGCCCCAGCATTTT. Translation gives CASSLDPSGNQPQHF.